The next 29 T cell receptor beta chains were all read from a single sample in a study of early T cells in non-severe SARS-CoV-2 infection (dated by TCRdb to the early 2020s). Libraries were made using 5' RACE. The sample was run on a NextSeq 500. TCRdb trimmed public reads at Q25 via fastp, called clones via MiXCR and kept in-frame beta chains. Rows merge per CDR3 protein into single entries with the most common DNA and genes. The sample data list over 55,000 distinct CDR3 sequences, and roughly an eighth of these were observed just once. About 3.1% of the sample rests with the top ten. Material: whole blood. These receptor sequences come from an adult who was a healthcare worker with PCR-confirmed SARS-CoV-2 infection or an uninfected control (not recorded which).

The chain joins TRBV19 to TRBJ1-5, with 7 bases aligning to TRBD1. There are 14 residues in the CDR3. Losses at the gene ends were 5 bases for V and 2 bases for J; bases not matched to a gene: 3. Germline V gene data show CDR1 as LNHDA and CDR2 as SQIVND (reference sequence). For the CDR3, the DNA is TGTGCCAGTAGTGTCGGGACAGGCAATCAGCCCCAGCATTTT. Translation: CASSVGTGNQPQHF.

The V and J genes are TRBV29-1 and TRBJ2-7, with TRBD2 matching over 11 bases. The germline CDR1 and CDR2 sequences are SQVTM and ANQGSEA. The trim removed 6 bases at V and 0 bases at J, leaving 4 bases unmatched. The CDR3 extends over 14 amino acids. DNA of the CDR3: TGCAGCGTGAGTACTAGCGGGAGCTCCTACGAGCAGTACTTC. Protein product: CSVSTSGSSYEQYF.

This clonotype was picked up many times. The chain links TRBV9 to TRBJ2-5, with D hard to call. The CDR3 consists of 14 residues. In germline, CDR1 is SGDLS, CDR2 YYNGEE. V was cut by 0 bases and J by 1 base, with 7 bases left in between. In nucleotides, the CDR3 is TGTGCCAGCAGCGTAGGATTCGCCCAAGAGACCCAGTACTTC. Protein: CASSVGFAQETQYF.

This clonotype was counted at least ten times. The chain employs TRBV7-6 and TRBJ1-1; D ambiguous. The ends were cut back, 1 base at V and 0 bases at J, with 9 bases in the middle. Germline V gene lookup returns CDR1 SGHVS and CDR2 FNYEAQ. CDR3 length: 15 residues. As DNA, the CDR3 is TGTGCCAGCAGCTTAGGGCCGGGGTTGAACACTGAAGCTTTCTTT. It specifies CASSLGPGLNTEAFF.

This clonotype was seen a handful of times. This chain joins TRBV27 and TRBJ1-2, with 8 nucleotides matching TRBD1. Germline CDR1 and CDR2: MNHEY and SMNVEV (reference sequence). V shed 5 bases and J 2 bases; nucleotides not matched to a gene: 10. The CDR3 runs 16 residues. The CDR3 reads CASSPGGQGTNYGYTF. CDR3 DNA sequence: TGTGCCAGCAGTCCCGGAGGACAGGGAACCAACTATGGCTACACCTTC.

The sample holds a few counts of this clonotype. The chain employs TRBV4-1 and TRBJ2-3; 9 bases match TRBD2. Per the germline V gene, CDR1 is MGHRA and CDR2 is YSYEKL. The CDR3 is 15 amino acids. J lost 3 bases, V lost 2 bases, and 3 bases had no gene match. CDR3 DNA sequence: TGCGCCAGCAGCCAACCGCGGGGGGGAACAGATACGCAGTATTTT. This codes for CASSQPRGGTDTQYF.

This clonotype appeared many times. V usage is TRBV11-2 and J usage is TRBJ2-1; D might be TRBD2 (6 bases). The V end lost 2 bases, the J end lost 9 bases, and 17 bases lay between the germline ends. This CDR3 is 15 amino acids long. Germline lookup yields CDR1 SGHAT and CDR2 FQNNGV. CDR3 DNA sequence: TGTGCCAGCAGCTTAACCGGGAGCCGACTGGGTGAGCAGTTCTTC. Its translation: CASSLTGSRLGEQFF.

This clonotype was found many times. Relative to the germline gene, one junction end is altered; a read error may explain this. This chain links TRBV7-7 with TRBJ2-2, with 8 nucleotides matching TRBD2. Germline CDR1 SSHAT, CDR2 FNYEAQ (reference sequence). The CDR3 contains 16 residues. The CDR3 DNA follows: TGTGCTAGCAGCTTAGCCCACGTAGCGGGACCCGGGGAGCTGTTTTTT. Translated, it gives CASSLAHVAGPGELFF.

J is TRBJ2-2 and V is TRBV20-1; TRBD2 agrees at 11 bases. Germline CDR1 is DFQATT and CDR2 is SNEGSKA (reference sequence). The CDR3 runs to 15 residues. Trimming removed 6 bases from V and 4 bases from J; junction bases left unmatched: 7. The CDR3 DNA is TGCAGTGCGCGGATTAGCGGGAGGGTCACCGGGGAGCTGTTTTTT. Its translation is CSARISGRVTGELFF.

This clonotype occurred many times. J is TRBJ2-2 and V is TRBV19; 7 positions agree with TRBD1. The CDR3 extends over 14 amino acids. Germline CDR1 LNHDA, CDR2 SQIVND (reference sequence). Losses at the gene ends were 5 bases for V and 5 bases for J; bases not matched to a gene: 5. CDR3 in DNA: TGTGCCAGTAGTGAGACAGGGATTACCGGGGAGCTGTTTTTT. It yields the protein CASSETGITGELFF.

This clonotype was seen many times. J is TRBJ1-2 and V is TRBV5-1; tentatively, D is TRBD1 (5 bases). The CDR3 runs 16 residues. Deletions cut 7 bases from V and 0 bases from J, with 19 bases between. The germline CDR1 and CDR2 sequences are SGHRS and YFSETQ. Here the CDR3 reads CASGSGSGSPNYGYTF. DNA of the CDR3: TGCGCCAGCGGATCCGGATCAGGGTCGCCTAACTATGGCTACACCTTC.

Many counts were recorded for this clonotype. J is TRBJ1-5 and V is TRBV2, with 7 bases identical to TRBD1. The CDR3 totals 17 residues. With 6 bases clipped from V and 2 bases from J, the junction kept 13 bases outside the gene matches. Germline-derived CDR1 and CDR2 are SNHLY and FYNNEI. The CDR3 protein is CASRASGGGLGNQPQHF. CDR3 sequence (DNA): TGTGCCAGCAGGGCCTCAGGAGGGGGCTTGGGCAATCAGCCCCAGCATTTT.

This clonotype showed up many times. The chain has TRBV7-6 and TRBJ2-3, with 7 nucleotides matching TRBD1. Germline V gene lookup returns CDR1 SGHVS and CDR2 FNYEAQ. V lost 5 bases to trimming and J lost 1 base; unmatched junction nucleotides: 3. The CDR3 is 14 amino acids. CDR3 in DNA: TGTGCCAGCAGCCAGGGGGTTGGCACAGATACGCAGTATTTT. Amino acid sequence: CASSQGVGTDTQYF.

This clonotype has a count of ten or more. J is TRBJ2-5 and V is TRBV5-4; possible D gene TRBD1, 7 bases. Looked up from germline, CDR1 is SGHNT and CDR2 is YYREEE (reference sequence). This CDR3 contains 15 residues. Trimming removed 0 bases at V and 4 bases at J, with 13 bases between. The CDR3 loop is CASSLDGGGAETQYF. CDR3 sequence (DNA): TGTGCCAGCAGCTTGGATGGAGGGGGCGCAGAGACCCAGTACTTC. Together with reference TRBV5-4 and TRBJ2-5, the CDR3 gives the full variable domain: ETGVTQSPTHLIKTRGQQVTLRCSSQSGHNTVSWYQQALGQGPQFIFQYYREEENGRGNFPPRFSGLQFPNYSSELNVNALELDDSALYLCASSLDGGGAETQYFGPGTRLLVL.

Worth noting for this clonotype: A read error may produce the germline difference seen at one junction end. The chain couples TRBV29-1 to TRBJ1-1; possible D gene TRBD1, 6 bases. The CDR3 covers 12 residues. Germline loops: CDR1 SQVTM, CDR2 ANQGSEA. CDR3 DNA sequence: TGCAGTGTTGAGCTTACAGGGCAATCGGCTTTCTTT. Its translation is CSVELTGQSAFF. The complete variable domain, with remaining parts taken from reference TRBV29-1 and TRBJ1-1, reads SAVISQKPSRDICQRGTSLTIQCQVDSQVTMMFWYRQQPGQSLTLIATANQGSEATYESGFVIDKFPISRPNLTFSTLTVSNMSPEDSSIYLCSVELTGQSAFFGQGTRLTVV.

The CDR3 nucleotides read TGTGCCCGTAGCGAGGTCTCTCGCACAGATACGCAGTATTTT. This translates into CARSEVSRTDTQYF. The J gene is TRBJ2-3, the V gene TRBV30; weak D call: TRBD2 (5 bases). This CDR3 region has 14 residues. Germline-derived CDR1 and CDR2 are GTSNPN and SVGIG (reference sequence). Trimming took off 8 bases at V and 1 base at J, with 16 bases between the two ends.

The CDR3 sequence: CASSVDRGLSFPGELFF. CDR3 sequence (DNA): TGTGCCAGCAGCGTTGACAGGGGGCTTTCTTTCCCCGGGGAGCTGTTTTTT. V is TRBV3-1 and J is TRBJ2-2, with 10 bases that match TRBD1. The ends lost 5 bases at V and 6 bases at J; junction bases unmatched: 12. Germline V gene lookup returns CDR1 LGHDT and CDR2 YNNKEL (reference sequence). The CDR3 loop spans 17 amino acids. Based on the CDR3 plus reference TRBV3-1 and TRBJ2-2, the full variable domain is DTAVSQTPKYLVTQMGNDKSIKCEQNLGHDTMYWYKQDSKKFLKIMFSYNNKELIINETVPNRFSPKSPDKAHLNLHINSLELGDSAVYFCASSVDRGLSFPGELFFGEGSRLTVL.

This clonotype showed up just a few times. The rearrangement links TRBV7-9 to TRBJ2-5; D tentatively reads TRBD1 or TRBD2 (5 bases each). Germline V CDR1 and CDR2: SEHNR, FQNEAQ (reference sequence). The germline V and J ends were trimmed by 5 bases and 5 bases, with 12 bases remaining between them. The CDR3 covers 13 residues. Here the CDR3 reads CASSPRGTETQYF. CDR3 nucleotide sequence: TGTGCCAGCAGCCCGCGAGGGACGGAGACCCAGTACTTC.

This clonotype was seen repeatedly, ten times or more. The chain employs TRBV29-1 and TRBJ2-5; TRBD2 aligns across 7 bases. Per germline, CDR1 SQVTM and CDR2 ANQGSEA. V lost 3 bases and J lost 5; bases outside the gene matches: 9. The CDR3 has 14 residues. The CDR3 region is CSVEIRRGGETQYF. The DNA for the CDR3 is TGCAGCGTTGAGATAAGAAGGGGAGGGGAGACCCAGTACTTC.

The CDR3 protein is CAWNWLGSGETQYF. The CDR3 region has the DNA TGTGCCTGGAACTGGCTGGGCAGCGGGGAGACCCAGTACTTC. V gene TRBV30 combines with J gene TRBJ2-5; perhaps TRBD2 as D (6 bases). Trimming removed 4 bases at V and 5 bases at J, with 17 bases between. The germline CDR1 and CDR2 sequences are GTSNPN and SVGIG (reference sequence). The CDR3 runs to 14 residues.

About this clonotype: A much larger clone differs by one base, so this may be a read error. The chain is built from TRBV6-5 and TRBJ1-2; a possible D gene is TRBD1 (5 bases). In germline, CDR1 is MNHEY, CDR2 SVGAGI. The CDR3 extends over 15 amino acids. The CDR3 sequence is CAGSYKGEGNYGYTF. Here the CDR3 DNA reads TGTGCCGGCAGTTATAAAGGGGAGGGTAACTATGGCTACACCTTC.

This clonotype was seen repeatedly, ten times or more. The chain joins TRBV12-3 or TRBV12-4 to TRBJ2-5; D remains unclear. This CDR3 is built from 14 residues. Trimming left V 5 bases short and J 1 base short, with 11 bases between. The CDR3 nucleotides read TGTGCCAGCAGTCACTTCCTAGTCCAAGAGACCCAGTACTTC. Translated, it gives CASSHFLVQETQYF.

This clonotype was seen many times. The chain has TRBV7-6 and TRBJ1-6; unclear D gene. The CDR3 extends over 13 amino acids. V was pared by 1 base and J by 11 bases, with 9 bases between. Germline CDR1 SGHVS, CDR2 FNYEAQ. CDR3: CASSLGPDPPLHF. CDR3 DNA: TGTGCCAGCAGCTTAGGCCCCGACCCACCCCTCCACTTT.

Many counts were recorded for this clonotype. The chain uses TRBV7-3 and TRBJ2-1, with 10 bases identical to TRBD2. Germline V lookup: CDR1 SGHTA, CDR2 FQGTGA. J gave up 7 bases and V 6 bases, and 6 bases lay outside the gene matches. There are 14 residues in the CDR3. For the CDR3, the DNA is TGTGCCAGCAGTTCTAGCGGGGGACAAAATGAGCAGTTCTTC. Amino acid sequence: CASSSSGGQNEQFF.

At least ten counts were recorded for this clonotype. The chain's CDR3 is CSVDPALNTEAFF. Written as DNA, the CDR3 is TGCAGCGTTGACCCAGCCCTGAACACTGAAGCTTTCTTT. The chain joins TRBV29-1 to TRBJ1-1; D not resolved. Germline lookup yields CDR1 SQVTM and CDR2 ANQGSEA. This CDR3 is 13 amino acids long. Between the trimmed V and J ends, which lost 3 bases and 0 bases, there was a span of 8 bases.

This clonotype was counted at least ten times. The gene calls are TRBV10-2 and TRBJ2-4; D is perhaps TRBD2 (6 bases). The germline CDR1 and CDR2 sequences are WSHSY and SAAADI. The CDR3 sequence is 13 residues long. The germline V and J ends were trimmed by 4 bases and 6 bases, with 10 bases remaining between them. The CDR3 region is CASSVSGSNIQYF. The CDR3 DNA reads as TGCGCCAGCAGTGTTAGCGGCTCAAACATTCAGTACTTC.

J is TRBJ2-3 and V is TRBV6-1, with D tentatively TRBD1 (6 bases). The CDR3 covers 14 residues. CDR1 MNHNS and CDR2 SASEGT come from the germline V gene. Trimming left V 8 bases short and J 1 base short, with 13 bases between. For the CDR3, the DNA is TGTGCCAGCCCCACAGGGATCCGCACAGATACGCAGTATTTT. It encodes CASPTGIRTDTQYF.

The sample holds many counts of this clonotype. The gene calls are TRBV6-6 and TRBJ1-2; D gene unclear. Per germline, CDR1 MNHNY and CDR2 SVGAGI (reference sequence). The CDR3 has 13 amino acids. Trimming pared 5 bases from V and 0 bases from J, leaving 7 bases between. CDR3 nucleotides: TGTGCCAGCAGTCCTGACCCTAACTATGGCTACACCTTC. Protein sequence: CASSPDPNYGYTF.

V and J are TRBV7-9 and TRBJ2-5, with D possibly matching TRBD2 (5 bases). V dropped 1 base and J dropped 5 bases, with 11 bases sitting between them. The length of the CDR3 is 14 residues. Germline V gene lookup returns CDR1 SEHNR and CDR2 FQNEAQ (reference sequence). The CDR3 DNA is TGTGCCAGCAGCTTAGTTCTAGCACCGGAGACCCAGTACTTC. Protein sequence: CASSLVLAPETQYF.